The clone carrying this T cell receptor (beta chain) has only a few counts. Isolated RNA was reverse transcribed in full, so expressed TCRB transcripts were sequenced. This table comes from immunoSEQ multiplex PCR, and its TCRdb copy is limited to in-frame clones, with some not included. The profile shows around 300,000 clones, about 8.5% of them singletons. These data come from a study of beta chain features in type 1 diabetes. The CDR3 is 13 amino acids. The V end lost 9 bases, the J end lost 2 bases, and 13 bases lay between the germline ends. The V gene's germline CDR1 is MNHEY and CDR2 SMNVEV (reference sequence).

The clonotype was recovered from a young woman in good health. The specimen was central memory CD4+ T cells from blood. The J gene is TRBJ2-5, the V gene TRBV27; weak D call: TRBD1 (5 bases). This chain's CDR3 is CASQDRTQETQYF. CDR3 bases: TGTGCCAGTCAAGACAGAACACAAGAGACCCAGTACTTC.